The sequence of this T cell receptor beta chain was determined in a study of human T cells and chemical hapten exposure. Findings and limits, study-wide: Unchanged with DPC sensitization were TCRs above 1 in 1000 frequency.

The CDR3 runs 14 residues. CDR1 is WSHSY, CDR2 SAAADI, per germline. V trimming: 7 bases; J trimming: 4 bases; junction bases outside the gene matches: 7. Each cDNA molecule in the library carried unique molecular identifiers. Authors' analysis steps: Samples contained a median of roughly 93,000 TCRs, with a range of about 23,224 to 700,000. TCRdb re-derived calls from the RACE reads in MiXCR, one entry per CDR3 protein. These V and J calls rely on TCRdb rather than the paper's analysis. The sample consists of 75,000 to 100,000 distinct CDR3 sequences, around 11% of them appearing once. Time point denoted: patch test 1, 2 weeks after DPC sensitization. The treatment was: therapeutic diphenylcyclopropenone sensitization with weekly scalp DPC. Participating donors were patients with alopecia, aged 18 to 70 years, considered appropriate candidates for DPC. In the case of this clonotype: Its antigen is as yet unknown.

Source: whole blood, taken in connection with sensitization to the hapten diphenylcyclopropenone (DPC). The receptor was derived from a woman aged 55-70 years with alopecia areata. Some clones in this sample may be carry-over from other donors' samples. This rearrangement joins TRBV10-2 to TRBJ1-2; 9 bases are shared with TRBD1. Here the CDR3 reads CASKRGQGGYGYTF. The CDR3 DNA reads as TGCGCCAGCAAACGGGGACAGGGTGGCTATGGCTACACCTTC.